This T cell receptor beta chain was sequenced during a study of cytomegalovirus exposure and HLA in healthy donors. PCR amplification relied on 60 Vbeta primers (plus 13 Jbeta primers). The protocol was immunoSEQ multiplex PCR, while the TCRdb copy is restricted to in-frame clones and leaves out a portion. The sample contains some 200,000 clones, around four fifths of which appear only once. V was clipped by 0 bases and J by 6 bases; unmatched bases: 9. The CDR3 has 17 residues. From germline, CDR1 is SGHTA and CDR2 FQGTGA. Sequenced sample: PBMCs. The clonotype comes from a man aged 45-65 years in good health and CMV-seronegative. This sequence joins TRBV7-3 and TRBJ2-7, with 12 bases matching TRBD1. In DNA form, the CDR3 reads TGTGCCAGCAGCTTAACCGGACCCGGGACAGGGGGCAGCGAGCAGTACTTC. The encoded protein is CASSLTGPGTGGSEQYF.